This section outlines one TCR beta chain sequence together with its context. Its antigen is currently unknown. TCRdb's table, derived via immunoSEQ multiplex PCR, lists solely in-frame clones and lacks some. The data show about 960,000 clones, with less than 85% seen just once and approximately 1.5% held by the top ten. The data were taken from a study of shared clonotypes between healthy human individuals. Broader study findings: Only blood underwent sampling, and tissue repertoires likely differ.

The receptor was isolated from a man between 18 and 35 years old in good health. The sample comprised memory CD4+ T cells sorted from blood. The sample's subset: CD45RA-negative fraction.

The CDR3 reads CASSPQGGAMGFAEAFF. The DNA for the CDR3 is TGTGCCAGCTCACCTCAAGGGGGTGCAATGGGATTCGCTGAAGCTTTCTTT. The chain recombines TRBV18 with TRBJ1-1; maybe TRBD1 (6 bases). V lost 3 bases, J lost 6 bases, and 23 bases lay in between. The CDR3 has 17 amino acids. Germline assignment: CDR1 KGHSH and CDR2 LQKENI.